This TCR beta chain stems from a study of response to subunit inactivated influenza vaccine. There are a few counts of this clonotype. The antigen is unknown. CDR1 is KGHDR and CDR2 is SFDVKD in the germline V gene. The CDR3 extends over 14 amino acids. V shed 10 bases and J shed 2 bases, with 13 bases lying between them. Study findings and constraints: Authors proposed each seasonal influenza vaccination draws in few new T cells.

TCRdb reanalysed the RT-PCR reads using MiXCR and keeps one entry per CDR3 protein. This table has approximately 700,000 distinct CDR3 sequences, approximately 15% appearing once. Sequenced here: PBMCs from blood, sampled about 14 days before vaccination. This receptor was taken from a man in his fifties who received an inactivated influenza vaccine. This chain uses TRBV24-1 with TRBJ2-2; D is perhaps TRBD1 (5 bases). The CDR3 is CATQGPGNTGELFF. The CDR3 coding sequence is TGTGCCACGCAGGGCCCAGGAAACACCGGGGAGCTGTTTTTT.